The text below deals with one T cell receptor beta chain. Seattle researchers signed up patients amid active infection and tracked them longitudinally. The data belong to a study of blood T cell repertoires in COVID-19. Looking at the study overall: Researchers got acute and convalescent COVID-19 samples from the United States, Italy and Spain. Sample material is recorded as cDNA or gDNA derived from T cells, B-cell-depleted T cells, or PBMCs.

As handled by the study authors: Reference gene primers were amplified, and this amplification served to estimate nucleated cell counts. Profiling relied on immunoSEQ multiplex PCR, and the TCRdb table lists in-frame clones only, not all of them. For V, J and clone size, that table is used; D and trimming come from the DNA. The sample has about 180,000 clones, roughly 81% seen once. The J segment lost 13 bases and the V segment lost 2 bases, leaving 12 bases of the junction unmatched. The CDR3 sequence is 15 residues long. Germline CDR1 and CDR2: SGHAT and FQNNGV. The sequenced sample consisted of peripheral blood. This chain links TRBV11-2 with TRBJ1-4; TRBD1 aligns across 8 bases. This TCR was sampled from a woman aged 80 or over with COVID-19, enrolled during active disease. In DNA, the CDR3 is TGTGCCAGCAGCTTATCGGCAGGGGGCCAGTTTGGACTGTTTTTT. Residues: CASSLSAGGQFGLFF. Variable domain in full (rest from reference TRBV11-2 and TRBJ1-4): EAGVAQSPRYKIIEKRQSVAFWCNPISGHATLYWYQQILGQGPKLLIQFQNNGVVDDSQLPKDRFSAERLKGVDSTLKIQPAKLEDSAVYLCASSLSAGGQFGLFFGSGTQLSVL.